The T cell receptor (beta chain) described here comes from a study of cytomegalovirus exposure and HLA in healthy donors. Whole-study results and caveats: For TCR beta chains, V- and J-gene trimming was later linked to a missense DCLRE1C variant. Clonal expansion was found to be greater in HLA-associated TCR beta chains than in equally common others in a later analysis. Researchers reportedly found TCR beta sequences accurately predicted most subjects' HLA-A and HLA-B alleles. High sensitivity and specificity were reportedly achieved when the classifier diagnosed cytomegalovirus status.

Use of 60 Vbeta and 13 Jbeta primers characterized the PCR. Sequenced by immunoSEQ multiplex PCR; TCRdb stores in-frame clones only, minus some. Counted here are just over 150,000 clones, over 65% occurring once; the ten biggest clones make up approximately 7.1%. Germline V lookup: CDR1 LNHNV, CDR2 YYDKDF (reference sequence). The J segment lost 1 base and the V segment lost 0 bases, leaving 6 bases of the junction unmatched. There are 16 residues in the CDR3. Notes on this clone: Its antigen is currently unknown.

Sequences were obtained from PBMCs. V gene TRBV15 combines with J gene TRBJ2-7; 7 bases line up with TRBD2. The source of this sequence is a man aged 35-49 years in good health and CMV-seropositive. The CDR3 DNA sequence: TGTGCCACCAGCAGAGATTGGGGGGGGGAATCCTACGAGCAGTACTTC. Protein sequence: CATSRDWGGESYEQYF. Filled out from reference TRBV15 and TRBJ2-7, the complete variable domain reads DAMVIQNPRYQVTQFGKPVTLSCSQTLNHNVMYWYQQKSSQAPKLLFHYYDKDFNNEADTPDNFQSRRPNTSFCFLDIRSPGLGDTAMYLCATSRDWGGESYEQYFGPGTRLTVT.